These T cell receptor beta chains were read from a single sample in a study of shared clonotypes between healthy human individuals. Method: immunoSEQ multiplex PCR; TCRdb's copy keeps in-frame clones and lacks some. The data contain 170,000 or so clones, about 68% of them seen just once; the ten biggest clones take up around 9.3%. Sequences were obtained from memory CD4+ T cells sorted from blood. Receptors originate from a man younger than 40 in good health. Both conserved end residues are part of each CDR3. The D gene is left open where the match is weak. Rows give clone size only sometimes, using once, few, many, or a class for an expanded clone.

clone size	D gene	J gene	V gene	CDR3 DNA	CDR3 protein
few	NA	TRBJ2-7	TRBV28	TGTGCCAGCAGTTCCCCATCGGCGGGCGCCTACGAGCAGTACTTC	CASSSPSAGAYEQYF
few	TRBD1	TRBJ2-1	TRBV19	TGTGCCACTCCATCGACAGGGAAAGCGGACAATGAGCAGTTCTTC	CATPSTGKADNEQFF
NA	TRBD1	TRBJ2-7	TRBV29-1	TGCAGCGTTGAAGAGGGGACAGGGCCCCCTGAGCAGTACTTC	CSVEEGTGPPEQYF
once	NA	TRBJ2-1	TRBV7-2	TGTGCCAGCAGCGAACTACTCTTACGTCACAATGAGCAGTTCTTC	CASSELLLRHNEQFF
NA	NA	TRBJ2-3	TRBV28	TGTGCCAGCAGTTTAGGGGGCAGGGCCACGGTCACAGATACGCAGTATTTT	CASSLGGRATVTDTQYF
NA	NA	TRBJ1-1	TRBV14	TGTGCCAGCAGCCAAGTCGCGGGGCGTCGGGCGAACACTGAAGCTTTCTTT	CASSQVAGRRANTEAFF
NA	NA	TRBJ1-2	TRBV10-3	TGTGCCATCAGTGAGTCGTCCGCCGGCCCCTATGGCTACACCTTC	CAISESSAGPYGYTF
NA	NA	TRBJ1-1	TRBV6-1	TGTGCCAGCAGATGGGACGGAGCCCCGAACACTGAAGCTTTCTTT	CASRWDGAPNTEAFF
NA	TRBD1	TRBJ2-5	TRBV2	TGTGCCAGCAGCGTCGACAGGGTTGAGACCCAGTACTTC	CASSVDRVETQYF
NA	NA	TRBJ2-6	TRBV29-1	TGCAGCGTTGTCGTCGAGGTGGGCTCTGGGGCCAACGTCCTGACTTTC	CSVVVEVGSGANVLTF
NA	NA	TRBJ2-6	TRBV7-2	TGTGCCAGCAGCTTAAGTGCAGGAGGGTCTGGGGCCAACGTCCTGACTTTC	CASSLSAGGSGANVLTF
few	NA	TRBJ2-7	TRBV11-2	TGTGCCAGCAGCCCCCAGCGGACTGACTACGAGCAGTACTTC	CASSPQRTDYEQYF
NA	TRBD2	TRBJ2-2	TRBV10-3	TGTGCCATCAGTGTAGGACTAGCGGGAGCGGACACCGGGGAGCTGTTTTTT	CAISVGLAGADTGELFF
NA	NA	TRBJ1-3	TRBV21-1	TGTGCCAGCAGCATTCGGGGCTTATCTGGAAACACCATATATTTT	CASSIRGLSGNTIYF
NA	TRBD1	TRBJ1-4	TRBV5-1	TGCGCCAGCAGCCAGGGACAGGGGTTCAATGAAAAACTGTTTTTT	CASSQGQGFNEKLFF
few	NA	TRBJ2-3	TRBV4-1	TGCGCCAGCAGCCAAGATCCCTCAAGCCGGGTAACAGATACGCAGTATTTT	CASSQDPSSRVTDTQYF
once	TRBD2	TRBJ2-5	TRBV7-2	TGTGCCAGCAGCTTAGGACGCGGGAGGGCCTCACGAGAGACCCAGTACTTC	CASSLGRGRASRETQYF
few	TRBD1	TRBJ2-7	TRBV29-1	TGCAGCGCGGGACAGGGGATGGGCAGCTACGAGCAGTACTTC	CSAGQGMGSYEQYF
once	TRBD1	TRBJ2-7	TRBV29-1	TGCAGCGTTGGGACAGGGTACCCCTACGAGCAGTACTTC	CSVGTGYPYEQYF
NA	NA	TRBJ1-5	TRBV6-5	TGTGCCAGCAGTCCTCGGGGCATGGGCAATCAGCCCCAGCATTTT	CASSPRGMGNQPQHF
NA	TRBD1	TRBJ2-7	TRBV7-2	TGTGCCAGCAGTTTCCTATGGGACAGATCCTACGAGCAGTACTTC	CASSFLWDRSYEQYF
once	NA	TRBJ1-2	TRBV29-1	TGCAGCGTTGAAGAAGACGAGGGTATCTATGGCTACACCTTC	CSVEEDEGIYGYTF
NA	NA	TRBJ2-7	TRBV18	TGTGCCAGCCTAACGACATCGGGAGCCTACGAGCAGTACTTC	CASLTTSGAYEQYF
few	TRBD2	TRBJ2-7	TRBV7-3	TGTGCCAGCAGCGTCTCCGGGACTAGCTACGAGCAGTACTTC	CASSVSGTSYEQYF
NA	TRBD2	TRBJ2-5	TRBV28	TGTGCCAGCAGTTCAAAACTAGCGGGAGAACCCCAAGAGACCCAGTACTTC	CASSSKLAGEPQETQYF
NA	TRBD2	TRBJ2-7	TRBV11-2	TGTGCCAGCAGCGTGGGTCGGGGGACTAGCGGGACCTACGAGCAGTACTTC	CASSVGRGTSGTYEQYF
NA	TRBD1	TRBJ2-7	TRBV19	TGTGCCAGCGCCGGGACAGGGAACTCCTACGAGCAGTACTTC	CASAGTGNSYEQYF
NA	NA	TRBJ2-3	TRBV5-1	TGCGCCAGCAGCTACAATGTGGGGACAGATACGCAGTATTTT	CASSYNVGTDTQYF
NA	NA	TRBJ2-3	TRBV9	TGTGCCAGCAGCGTGGGTACTACCTACACAGATACGCAGTATTTT	CASSVGTTYTDTQYF
once	TRBD2	TRBJ2-1	TRBV11-3	TGTGCCAGCAGCTGGACTAGCGGTACAGGGCAGTTCTTC	CASSWTSGTGQFF
NA	NA	TRBJ2-3	TRBV6-6	TGTGCCAGCAGTGTGAGGGAAACAGATACGCAGTATTTT	CASSVRETDTQYF
NA	NA	TRBJ2-5	TRBV9	TGTGCCAGCAGCGTCTTCTGGGCGGGCAAAGAGACCCAGTACTTC	CASSVFWAGKETQYF
once	NA	TRBJ2-1	TRBV19	TGTGCCAGCGCGAGGACGGTCCACAATGAGCAGTTCTTC	CASARTVHNEQFF
NA	NA	TRBJ1-1	TRBV10-3	TGTGCCATCAAGTTCGAAGGGAAGAACACTGAAGCTTTCTTT	CAIKFEGKNTEAFF
NA	NA	TRBJ2-6	TRBV5-1	TGCGCCAGCAGATTCGAACTGTCTGGGGCCAACGTCCTGACTTTC	CASRFELSGANVLTF
few	TRBD2	TRBJ2-5	TRBV5-1	TGCGCCAGCAGCCAATTACCGGGACTAGCGGGAGCGGGAGAGACCCAGTACTTC	CASSQLPGLAGAGETQYF
NA	TRBD1	TRBJ2-1	TRBV29-1	TGCAGCGTTGGGACAGGAGGATACAATGAGCAGTTCTTC	CSVGTGGYNEQFF
NA	NA	TRBJ2-1	TRBV7-4	TGTGCCAGCAGCCCCCACGGATCATCTCTAGAGGGTGAGCAGTTCTTC	CASSPHGSSLEGEQFF
NA	TRBD2	TRBJ2-1	TRBV14	TGTGCCAGCAGCCCCGTAGCGGGAGGGCCACATGAGCAGTTCTTC	CASSPVAGGPHEQFF
NA	NA	TRBJ2-7	TRBV29-1	TGCAGCGTTGAGGCAGACCCTACCTACGAGCAGTACTTC	CSVEADPTYEQYF
NA	NA	TRBJ2-1	TRBV18	TGTGCCAGCTCACCAAGGGCAGGGGACAATGAGCAGTTCTTC	CASSPRAGDNEQFF
NA	NA	TRBJ2-3	TRBV11-2	TGTGCCAGCAGCACTTTTGGGCGGACTACCACAGATACGCAGTATTTT	CASSTFGRTTTDTQYF
NA	TRBD2	TRBJ2-7	TRBV2	TGTGCCAGCAGTGAGAAAAGGACTAGCGCCGCGCAGTACTTC	CASSEKRTSAAQYF
NA	TRBD1	TRBJ2-1	TRBV18	TGTGCCAGCTCACCACCGCGACAGGGTTATTACAATGAGCAGTTCTTC	CASSPPRQGYYNEQFF
NA	NA	TRBJ2-7	TRBV4-1	TGCGCCAGCAGCCAAGTGGACGGAAGAATTACCTACGAGCAGTACTTC	CASSQVDGRITYEQYF
few	NA	TRBJ1-1	TRBV28	TGTGCCAGCAGCAGAACCGGGACATACACTGAAGCTTTCTTT	CASSRTGTYTEAFF
NA	TRBD2	TRBJ2-1	TRBV4-1	TGCGCCAGCAGCCAAGAGGGACTAGGGGGATACAATGAGCAGTTCTTC	CASSQEGLGGYNEQFF
few	TRBD1	TRBJ1-4	TRBV11-2	TGTGCCAGCAGCCCTGGGACAGGGCTTTCTAATGAAAAACTGTTTTTT	CASSPGTGLSNEKLFF
NA	NA	TRBJ1-1	TRBV7-9	TGTGCCAGCAGCTTAGCGAGGCTGGTAGTCACTGAAGCTTTCTTT	CASSLARLVVTEAFF
NA	TRBD1	TRBJ1-2	TRBV29-1	TGCAGCGTTGAAGGCGGGACAGGTACGGGCTACACCTTC	CSVEGGTGTGYTF
NA	TRBD1	TRBJ1-2	TRBV6-1	TGTGCCACAGACAGGGGGTTAGGTGGCTACACCTTC	CATDRGLGGYTF
NA	NA	TRBJ1-1	TRBV29-1	TGCAGCGTTGAAGTACAGAGGAACACTGAAGCTTTCTTT	CSVEVQRNTEAFF
NA	NA	TRBJ2-3	TRBV4-1	TGCGCCAGCAGCCGATCATTCACAGATACGCAGTATTTT	CASSRSFTDTQYF
NA	NA	TRBJ2-2	TRBV10-3	TGTGCCATCAGTGACCCCCGGGCCACCGGGGAGCTGTTTTTT	CAISDPRATGELFF
few	TRBD1	TRBJ2-1	TRBV6-4	TGTGCCAGCAGTGACTCGACGTACAGGGGCTCCTACAATGAGCAGTTCTTC	CASSDSTYRGSYNEQFF
NA	NA	TRBJ2-7	TRBV7-2	NA	CASSFLPSTSSTSYF
NA	NA	TRBJ1-1	TRBV5-1	TGCGCCAGCAGCTTGAATCTGGGGAAGAACACTGAAGCTTTCTTT	CASSLNLGKNTEAFF
NA	TRBD1	TRBJ2-5	TRBV6-6	TGTGCCAGCAGTTCCGACAGGGCCACCCAGTACTTC	CASSSDRATQYF